The clone carrying this TCR beta chain was recorded a few times. These data originate in a study of blood T cell repertoires in COVID-19. Clinical history as reported by participants underpinned cohort assignment. How the authors handled the data: Using reference gene primer amplification, nucleated cell counts were estimated. Repertoires were generated with immunoSEQ multiplex PCR, while TCRdb's copy carries only in-frame clones and drops some. V, J and clone size derive from that table, while D and trimming were established from the DNA sequence. The profile shows 350,000 to 400,000 clones, 80% to 95% of them singletons. This CDR3 comprises 16 residues. Trimming took 4 bases from V and 5 from J, leaving 18 bases between them. In germline, CDR1 is SGDLS, CDR2 YYNGEE.

Sequencing was done on a sample of PBMCs or T cells enriched from blood (not recorded which). The chain combines TRBV9 with TRBJ2-2; D is undetermined. The TCR comes from a woman aged 40 to 55 who had been exposed to COVID-19. CDR3 nucleotide sequence: TGTGCCAGCAGCTTACTGACTGCTTCAGTGACCGGGGAGCTGTTTTTT. This gives the protein CASSLLTASVTGELFF.